Reported below is one TCR beta chain. The antigen is not known. These data are taken from a study of cytotoxic CD8 clonotypes in ibrutinib-treated CLL. Study results and limitations: Clonality went higher at ibrutinib response and then dropped back toward baseline at progression. Against age-matched healthy donors, baseline clonality ran higher and tracked circulating CD8+ T-cell counts. Sustained-remission patients were sampled at different times than progressing patients were.

The germline V gene has CDR1 LNHNV and CDR2 YYDKDF (reference sequence). The CDR3 has 16 amino acids. V trimming: 1 base; J trimming: 2 bases; junction bases outside the gene matches: 4. Clones were read by immunoSEQ multiplex PCR, and TCRdb kept only the in-frame ones, dropping some. The repertoire holds some 200,000 clones, with just over 70% as singletons. This sequence originates from a human donor with chronic lymphocytic leukemia. Sequenced here: PBMCs, sampled after 12 months of ibrutinib treatment. The gene calls are TRBV15 and TRBJ2-5, with 10 bases fitting TRBD2. The chain's CDR3 is CATSRGPAGGQETQYF. The CDR3 DNA reads as TGTGCCACCAGCAGAGGTCCAGCGGGGGGGCAAGAGACCCAGTACTTC.